The next 23 T cell receptor beta chains were all read from a single sample in a study of HIV-infected patients and healthy controls. The repertoire came from unfractionated whole blood and reflected all unsorted peripheral T cells. About 480 ng RNA was reverse transcribed with alpha and beta constant-region primers. Each of the alpha and beta chains got its own library through chain-specific third strand synthesis with indices. TCRdb fed the 5' RACE reads into MiXCR, producing one record per CDR3 protein. The table records more than 6,500 distinct CDR3 sequences, 7% to 9% of them present only once. Sequenced material: blood, taken before antiretroviral therapy. All receptors come from an adult with HIV infection.

By share, this clonotype ranks as medium-sized. The V call is TRBV7-9, the J call TRBJ1-5; a weak D match, TRBD1 (5 bases). V lost 5 bases to trimming and J lost 7 bases, with 12 bases between them. The CDR3 runs to 13 residues. CDR1 and CDR2 (germline): SEHNR, FQNEAQ (reference sequence). The CDR3 bases are TGTGCCAGCAGCCTAATAGGGGACCAGCCCCAGCATTTT. Its protein is CASSLIGDQPQHF.

This clonotype is labeled medium-sized (0.01 to 0.1%). The chain recombines TRBV14 with TRBJ1-1, with D maybe TRBD1 (6 bases). This CDR3 contains 15 residues. The V end lost 4 bases, the J end lost 3 bases, and 15 bases lay between the germline ends. Germline V gives CDR1 SGHDN, CDR2 FVKESK. CDR3 bases: TGTGCCAGCAGCCTGACAGGTGGAGTAGACACTGAAGCTTTCTTT. Residues: CASSLTGGVDTEAFF.

In this sample, this clonotype is medium-sized. One end of the junction is discordant with germline, which a read error may explain. V and J are TRBV30 and TRBJ1-1; D possibly corresponds to TRBD1 (5 bases). The germline gives CDR1 GTSNPN, CDR2 SVGIG (reference sequence). CDR3 length: 13 residues. The CDR3 protein is CARRAGLNTEAFF. The CDR3, as DNA: TGTGCCCGGAGGGCAGGGCTGAACACTGAAGCTTTCTTT.

At least ten counts were recorded for this clonotype. The rearrangement joins TRBV20-1 to TRBJ1-2, with 9 bases identical to TRBD1. Trimming cost V 5 bases and J 5 bases; bases outside gene matches: 12. The CDR3 extends over 15 amino acids. Germline values: CDR1 DFQATT, CDR2 SNEGSKA (reference sequence). This chain's CDR3 is CSAYTPYGTGYGYTF. The CDR3 coding sequence is TGCAGTGCTTATACACCCTACGGGACAGGGTATGGCTACACCTTC.

CDR3 loop: CASRKGTVSDTEAFF. DNA of the CDR3: TGTGCCAGCAGAAAGGGTACAGTTTCTGACACTGAAGCTTTCTTT. The V call is TRBV2, the J call TRBJ1-1; no reliable D call. The CDR3 loop spans 15 amino acids. Germline V gene lookup returns CDR1 SNHLY and CDR2 FYNNEI. Trimming shortened V by 6 bases and J by 3 bases, and 17 bases separated the two germline ends.

This clonotype ranks as medium-sized. The chain uses TRBV5-1 and TRBJ1-1; D is unclear. CDR3 length: 14 amino acids. In germline, CDR1 is SGHRS, CDR2 YFSETQ. With 3 bases removed from V and 1 base from J, the gap between germline ends came to 10 bases. The CDR3 protein is CASSSTDPNTEAFF. The CDR3 DNA reads as TGCGCCAGCAGCTCGACCGACCCGAACACTGAAGCTTTCTTT.

This clonotype is deemed medium-sized (0.01 to 0.1%). The genes are TRBV20-1 and TRBJ1-5; TRBD1 agrees at 7 bases. Per the germline V gene, CDR1 is DFQATT and CDR2 is SNEGSKA (reference sequence). CDR3 size: 15 residues. With V trimmed by 4 bases and J by 6 bases, 12 bases remained unmatched. This CDR3 reads CSAIPGGQDSQPQHF. The CDR3 nucleotides read TGCAGTGCTATACCCGGTGGACAGGATTCTCAGCCCCAGCATTTT.

In its sample, this clonotype was seen a few times. This rearrangement joins TRBV11-2 to TRBJ1-2; D might be TRBD1 (5 bases). Trimming cost V 5 bases and J 2 bases, with 15 bases left between them. The CDR3 spans 15 residues. Germline CDR1 and CDR2: SGHAT and FQNNGV. The CDR3, as DNA: TGTGCCAGCAGCCCACGGACAACCCACAACTATGGCTACACCTTC. Amino acid sequence: CASSPRTTHNYGYTF.

This clonotype was observed at least ten times. CDR3 amino acids: CASSRVGTGRPPAFF. CDR3 DNA sequence: TGTGCCAGCAGTCGAGTGGGGACAGGGAGGCCGCCAGCTTTCTTT. V is TRBV28 and J is TRBJ1-1; the match to TRBD1 covers 9 bases. J was trimmed by 10 bases and V by 5 bases; bases with no gene match: 14. Per the germline V gene, CDR1 is MDHEN and CDR2 is SYDVKM. The CDR3 runs to 15 residues.

By proportion, this clonotype is medium-sized (0.01 to 0.1%). The rearrangement joins TRBV3-1 to TRBJ1-1; D might be TRBD1 (5 bases). This CDR3 is 12 amino acids long. Germline CDR1 and CDR2: LGHDT and YNNKEL (reference sequence). Trimming pared 1 base from V and 11 bases from J, leaving 11 bases between. CDR3 bases: TGTGCCAGCAGCCAAGTCGTCGGGGACGCTTTCTTT. This gives the protein CASSQVVGDAFF.

The rearrangement joins TRBV7-9 to TRBJ1-4; D remains unclear. The CDR3 covers 14 residues. With 2 bases removed from V and 7 bases from J, the gap between germline ends came to 11 bases. Germline V gives CDR1 SEHNR, CDR2 FQNEAQ (reference sequence). CDR3 loop: CASSLRGSFEKLFF. The CDR3 coding sequence is TGTGCCAGCAGCTTACGTGGTTCTTTTGAAAAACTGTTTTTT. Full variable domain (remainder filled in from reference TRBV7-9 and TRBJ1-4): DTGVSQNPRHKITKRGQNVTFRCDPISEHNRLYWYRQTLGQGPEFLTYFQNEAQLEKSRLLSDRFSAERPKGSFSTLEIQRTEQGDSAMYLCASSLRGSFEKLFFGSGTQLSVL.

This clonotype occurred many times. The rearrangement links TRBV5-1 to TRBJ1-2; D unresolved. Trimming cost V 0 bases and J 3 bases, with 6 bases left between them. Germline V gives CDR1 SGHRS, CDR2 YFSETQ. This CDR3 is built from 13 residues. The CDR3 bases are TGCGCCAGCAGCTTGGGGGAGGACTATGGCTACACCTTC. The encoded protein is CASSLGEDYGYTF.

This clonotype rates as large. The CDR3 loop is CASSLLGYNEQFF. In nucleotides, the CDR3 is TGTGCCAGCAGCTTACTTGGGTACAATGAGCAGTTCTTC. The chain combines TRBV7-2 with TRBJ2-1; D gene ambiguous. V was clipped by 2 bases and J by 4 bases, with 6 bases between them. This CDR3 is built from 13 residues. CDR1 is SGHTA, CDR2 FQGNSA, per germline. The full variable domain, rest sourced from reference TRBV7-2 and TRBJ2-1, is GAGVSQSPSNKVTEKGKDVELRCDPISGHTALYWYRQSLGQGLEFLIYFQGNSAPDKSGLPSDRFSAERTGGSVSTLTIQRTQQEDSAVYLCASSLLGYNEQFFGPGTRLTVL.

This clonotype is judged medium-sized. This chain connects TRBV5-1 to TRBJ2-3; 7 nucleotides line up with TRBD1. Germline loops: CDR1 SGHRS, CDR2 YFSETQ. The CDR3 is 15 residues long. With V trimmed by 0 bases and J by 1 base, 2 bases remained unmatched. CDR3 residues: CASSLEGAGTDTQYF. CDR3 sequence (DNA): TGCGCCAGCAGCTTGGAGGGGGCAGGCACAGATACGCAGTATTTT.

This clonotype was found a few times. The chain has TRBV20-1 and TRBJ2-3; D perhaps matches TRBD2 (5 bases). The CDR3 consists of 16 residues. The germline gives CDR1 DFQATT, CDR2 SNEGSKA (reference sequence). The V end lost 3 bases, the J end lost 1 base, and 17 bases lay between the germline ends. The CDR3 region has the DNA TGCAGTGCTAGCTGGCGAGCGGAAACAGGCACAGATACGCAGTATTTT. Amino acids: CSASWRAETGTDTQYF.

This clonotype is judged medium-sized. The chain joins TRBV12-3 or TRBV12-4 to TRBJ1-2; 7 nucleotides align to TRBD1. The CDR3 spans 16 residues. Germline trimming cut 2 bases from V and 6 bases from J; bases unmatched to any gene: 12. CDR3 nucleotide sequence: TGTGCCAGCAGTTTAACCACGACAGGGAGTTTTGATGGCTACACCTTC. It encodes CASSLTTTGSFDGYTF.

By sample fraction, this clonotype is medium-sized. The rearrangement joins TRBV5-5 to TRBJ1-5; weak D call: TRBD1 (5 bases). CDR1 is SGHKS, CDR2 YYEKEE, per germline (reference sequence). Deletions cut 2 bases from V and 0 bases from J, with 9 bases between. The CDR3 totals 15 residues. The DNA for the CDR3 is TGTGCCAGCAGCTTCGGGGGGTATAGCAATCAGCCCCAGCATTTT. Its protein product is CASSFGGYSNQPQHF.

This clonotype is classed as medium-sized (0.01 to 0.1%). The chain couples TRBV20-1 to TRBJ1-2, with 7 bases lining up with TRBD1. Germline V gene data show CDR1 as DFQATT and CDR2 as SNEGSKA (reference sequence). The CDR3 has 13 residues. With 6 bases clipped from V and 4 bases from J, the junction kept 8 bases outside the gene matches. Written as DNA, the CDR3 is TGCAGTGCCCCCGCCGGGACAGCCTATGGCTACACCTTC. Translation gives CSAPAGTAYGYTF.

This sequence joins TRBV2 and TRBJ2-1, with D perhaps matching TRBD2 (7 bases). From germline, CDR1 is SNHLY and CDR2 FYNNEI. The CDR3 loop spans 12 amino acids. In DNA form, the CDR3 reads TGTCAAGGGCGGGGGCCCTACAATGAGCAGTTCTTC. This translates into CQGRGPYNEQFF.

This rearrangement joins TRBV5-6 to TRBJ2-7; no clear D gene. This CDR3 comprises 13 residues. Trimming took 5 bases from V and 4 from J, leaving 13 bases between them. CDR1 and CDR2 from the germline V gene are SGHDT and YYEEEE. CDR3 coding DNA: TGTGCCAGCAGGCTGGGTTCCCGATACGAGCAGTACTTC. Protein: CASRLGSRYEQYF.

This clonotype was counted only a few times. The chain employs TRBV20-1 and TRBJ2-1, with D hard to call. CDR1 and CDR2 (germline): DFQATT, SNEGSKA (reference sequence). Trimming pared 0 bases from V and 7 bases from J, leaving 13 bases between. The CDR3 length is 14 residues. CDR3 sequence reads: CSARDPPLANEQFF. The CDR3 DNA sequence: TGCAGTGCTAGAGACCCCCCTCTCGCTAATGAGCAGTTCTTC.

This clonotype has ten or more counts. The chain has TRBV11-2 and TRBJ1-4, with 7 bases aligning to TRBD1. Losses at the gene ends were 4 bases for V and 11 bases for J; bases not matched to a gene: 7. The germline CDR1 and CDR2 sequences are SGHAT and FQNNGV. There are 13 residues in the CDR3. The CDR3 protein is CASSSGGLAKLFF. Here the CDR3 DNA reads TGTGCCAGCAGCTCAGGGGGTTTAGCGAAACTGTTTTTT.

In its sample, this clonotype ranks as medium-sized. The chain couples TRBV4-2 to TRBJ1-6; the D is unclear. CDR1 and CDR2 from the germline V gene are LGHNA and YNFKEQ. V was clipped by 4 bases and J by 13 bases, with 17 bases between them. This CDR3 spans 14 amino acids. The CDR3 is CASSLKSSDLPLHF. The CDR3, as DNA: TGTGCCAGCAGCCTAAAAAGCTCCGACTTGCCCCTCCACTTT.